This T cell receptor beta chain was profiled in a study of shared clonotypes between healthy human individuals (dated by TCRdb to the early 2020s). About the investigation overall: The cohort included a few men and a couple of women between 18 and 49 years of age. To estimate repertoire size and how much clonotypes are shared between individuals, the study performed deep sequencing of blood TCR repertoires from 4 to 6 healthy adults. For each donor, three plates each were used for CD4 naive and CD4 memory, two plates were used for CD8 naive, and one plate was used for CD8 memory. Each donor's leukapheresis produced roughly between roughly 0.85 and 9.5 billion PBMCs. Different laboratories and diverse techniques were used to prepare libraries and sequence TCR repertoires, to increase sequencing depth and limit assay-specific biases. The paper as a whole reports these results and caveats: Compared with non-shared clonotypes, clonotypes shared by all four sorted-subset donors had higher generation probabilities. When a handful of donors were compared, the shared fraction of clonotypes was about 5% for naive CD4, approximately 3.5% for naive CD8, 2.3% for memory CD4, and around 0.4% for memory CD8. Based on pairwise subsampling, the degree of clonotype sharing among donors was expected to be affected by sequencing depth. Naive subsets generally had larger estimated clonotype richness than memory subsets. Incomplete sequencing was indicated by rarefaction of sorted-subset datasets, despite the large sequencing depth. Sampling was restricted to blood, and TCR repertoires in tissues likely differ from the TCR repertoires found in blood. The small number of donors limited the genetic and exposure-history diversity represented.

Concerning this clone: Its antigen is currently not known. Base qualities are not at hand, and no much larger clone is one base apart.

For the CD8 naive samples, CD45RO-negative cells were positively selected for CCR7, yielding a CD45RA+CCR7+ population from which TemRA cells were excluded. The donors were healthy, HIV-negative adults who had no recently reported acute infections or vaccinations. Only Caucasian adults living in Nashville, Tennessee, USA were represented among the donors. After blood collection by leukapheresis, PBMCs were isolated using Ficoll-Histopaque density gradient centrifugation and then cryopreserved in the vapor phase of liquid nitrogen. Analytical flow cytometry was used to check the purity and quantity of every magnetically sorted T cell population. Genomic DNA was isolated from each sorted fraction and quantified by UV absorbance on a Nanodrop 2000c. Using the deep immunoSEQ assay, multiplex PCR amplified TCR CDR3 regions from genomic DNA. Genomic DNA extracted from each cell subset was distributed evenly over all wells of several immunoSEQ 96-well plates, and each plate served as one replicate. For sorted subsets, about 200 ng genomic DNA, equal to 30,000 to 35,000 T cell genomes, was loaded into each replicate PCR. Purified libraries were measured with a Qubit 3.0 fluorometer, size-checked on a Bioanalyzer 2100, and measured again with the KAPA Library Quantification kit. Each immunoSEQ 96-well plate was sequenced on its own single-read 150-cycle Illumina NextSeq 550 flow cell. In the source study's methods: Because only junctional sequences without quality scores were contained in the immunoSEQ output, filtering matching that applied to full-length reads could not be performed. Sequences were annotated with PyIR, a Python wrapper for IgBLAST v1.9, and V/J genes and CDR3 were assigned using IMGT germline references. Reads were filtered out if the reads had weak V/J assignments (E-value above 1e-6), no CDR3, stop codons, out-of-frame junctions, or ambiguous translated residues. V3J clonotypes were defined as sequences sharing the same inferred V gene, J gene, and CDR3 amino acid sequence. Percentage overlap between repertoires was calculated by dividing the number of shared unique clonotypes by the size of the smaller repertoire. Repertoire richness was assessed with RTK rarefaction, the Chao1 estimator, and Recon v2.1 estimates of unobserved clonotypes. Generation probabilities for all TCRbeta clonotypes obtained by the gDNA method from a few donors were computed using OLGA. The source is immuneACCESS, and TCRdb retained only in-frame sequences with V and J called. Part of the clones is not carried over; for the studies checked, unresolved V genes explain less than half of this, and the remainder is unexplained. V and J calls and clone size are copied from that table; D and trimming were computed from the DNA. Recorded for this sample are around 600,000 clones; roughly 95% of them occurred a single time. Over 0.095% of the sample is in the top ten clones.

This TCR was sampled from a woman under 40 in good health. Sequencing was done on a sample of naive CD8+ T cells sorted from blood. Explained via the paper, the cell subset or site label denotes: CD45RA+CCR7+.

The CDR3 loop reads CASSLGFGSFSGELFF. The nucleotides are TGTGCCAGCAGCTTGGGTTTCGGGAGTTTTTCCGGGGAGCTGTTTTTT. The chain was built from TRBV7-2 and TRBJ2-2; the best D guess is TRBD2, with 6 bases matching. V is cut by 3 bases and J by 6 bases, and the space between the germline ends is 17 bases. Including the terminal cysteine and phenylalanine, the CDR3 comprises 16 residues. Just CDR3 DNA is preserved here, 48 bases in frame from base 1. CDR1 and CDR2, looked up from the germline V gene, are SGHTA and FQGNSA. The full variable domain, with segments outside the CDR3 supplied by the reference TRBV7-2 and TRBJ2-2 proteins, appears as GAGVSQSPSNKVTEKGKDVELRCDPISGHTALYWYRQSLGQGLEFLIYFQGNSAPDKSGLPSDRFSAERTGGSVSTLTIQRTQQEDSAVYLCASSLGFGSFSGELFFGEGSRLTVL.